The 24 T cell receptor beta chains listed next were all sequenced from one sample in a study of blood T cell repertoires in COVID-19. The table came from immunoSEQ multiplex PCR; TCRdb's copy has only in-frame clones and leaves some out. Of roughly 200,000 clones in the sample, approximately 84% were seen once. Sequencing was carried out using peripheral blood. The receptors shown here come from a man aged 45 to 65 with active or convalescent COVID-19.

This clone came up a few times. The chain recombines TRBV28 with TRBJ1-2; D is undetermined. The CDR3 contains 10 residues. Trimming stripped 8 bases from V and 7 bases from J, with 8 bases between. Per the germline V gene, CDR1 is MDHEN and CDR2 is SYDVKM. CDR3 in amino acids: CASGLGGYTF. CDR3 in DNA: TGTGCCAGCGGACTCGGTGGCTACACCTTC.

This chain connects TRBV27 to TRBJ1-2; TRBD1 might be the D (5 bases). This CDR3 region has 14 residues. Between the trimmed V and J ends, which lost 8 bases and 4 bases, there was a span of 17 bases. Germline V CDR1 and CDR2: MNHEY, SMNVEV (reference sequence). CDR3 sequence (DNA): TGTGCCAGCGCGGGGCAGGGAGGGGCCTATGGCTACACCTTC. Its protein is CASAGQGGAYGYTF.

The chain links TRBV13 to TRBJ2-1; D is possibly TRBD2 (5 bases). Trimming left V 4 bases short and J 10 bases short, with 11 bases between. Per germline, CDR1 PRHDT and CDR2 FYEKMQ (reference sequence). This CDR3 spans 12 amino acids. The CDR3 nucleotides are TGTGCCAGCAGCTGGCCCCGGGGAGAGCAGTTCTTC. It translates to CASSWPRGEQFF.

The V call is TRBV5-1, the J call TRBJ1-4; tentative D call: TRBD1 (5 bases). Trimming shortened V by 1 base and J by 4 bases, and 8 bases separated the two germline ends. This CDR3 has 14 residues. CDR1 and CDR2 from the germline V gene are SGHRS and YFSETQ. This CDR3 is CASSLTGGNEKLFF. Written as DNA, the CDR3 is TGCGCCAGCAGCTTGACAGGCGGTAATGAAAAACTGTTTTTT.

The chain recombines TRBV30 with TRBJ2-2, with a tentative D call TRBD1 (6 bases). Germline values: CDR1 GTSNPN, CDR2 SVGIG (reference sequence). Between the trimmed V and J ends, which lost 1 base and 2 bases, there was a span of 8 bases. The CDR3 totals 14 residues. CDR3 DNA: TGTGCCTGGAGTGGGGGGCTAAACACCGGGGAGCTGTTTTTT. This translates into CAWSGGLNTGELFF.

The V call is TRBV28, the J call TRBJ1-1, with D possibly matching TRBD1 (6 bases). The CDR3 is 12 amino acids. Germline values: CDR1 MDHEN, CDR2 SYDVKM. V was trimmed by 6 bases and J by 3 bases, leaving 8 bases between them. The CDR3 here is CASRQGDTEAFF. CDR3 coding DNA: TGTGCCAGCAGACAGGGAGACACTGAAGCTTTCTTT.

This clone was detected only a few times. The V and J genes are TRBV6-5 and TRBJ2-6, with D possibly TRBD1 on 6 matching bases. This CDR3 comprises 16 residues. V was cut by 1 base and J by 2 bases, with 9 bases left in between. Germline CDR1 MNHEY, CDR2 SVGAGI. The CDR3 DNA reads as TGTGCCAGCAGTTACTACTACAGGGCTGGGGCCAACGTCCTGACTTTC. Translated: CASSYYYRAGANVLTF.

The chain links TRBV12-3 or TRBV12-4 to TRBJ2-7, with D hard to call. V shed 3 bases and J shed 4 bases, with 7 bases lying between them. CDR3 length equals 12 residues. The CDR3 coding sequence is TGTGCCAGCAGTTTGAGTCGATACGAGCAGTACTTC. This encodes CASSLSRYEQYF.

The J gene is TRBJ1-1, the V gene TRBV5-1; possibly TRBD1 for D (5 bases). The germline CDR1 and CDR2 sequences are SGHRS and YFSETQ. The CDR3 sequence is 14 residues long. Trimming removed 4 bases from V and 5 bases from J, with 15 bases in between. The CDR3 loop is CASSMQGGSTEAFF. Here the CDR3 DNA reads TGCGCCAGCAGCATGCAGGGAGGAAGTACTGAAGCTTTCTTT.

This clone occurred once. The chain is built from TRBV3-1 (or the pseudogene TRBV3-2) and TRBJ1-2; unclear D gene. Trimming pared 0 bases from V and 8 bases from J, leaving 19 bases between. CDR3 length: 16 residues. Looked up from germline, CDR1 is LGHDT and CDR2 is YNNKEL (reference sequence). CDR3 in DNA: TGTGCCAGCAGCCAAGAGATTACGCCCCTCTGGCGGGGCTACACCTTC. Its protein is CASSQEITPLWRGYTF.

The chain combines TRBV13 with TRBJ2-7; D possibly corresponds to TRBD1 (5 bases). Germline loops: CDR1 PRHDT, CDR2 FYEKMQ (reference sequence). The V and J ends lost 1 base and 6 bases respectively, with 16 bases between them. The CDR3 is 15 residues long. The CDR3 sequence: CASSLEGPSASEQYF. The CDR3 DNA reads as TGTGCCAGCAGCTTAGAGGGGCCTTCAGCCTCCGAGCAGTACTTC.

The chain couples TRBV6-8 to TRBJ2-3, with a weak D call TRBD1 (6 bases). Germline-derived CDR1 and CDR2 are MNHGY and SAAAGT. Trimming took off 4 bases at V and 3 bases at J, with 8 bases between the two ends. The CDR3 has 13 residues. CDR3: CASSSGQTDTQYF. DNA for the CDR3: TGTGCCAGCAGTTCAGGACAGACAGATACGCAGTATTTT.

The CDR3 coding sequence is TGTGCCAGTAGTACCAGTCCCCACGGGGGTAACTATGGCTACACCTTC. Translation: CASSTSPHGGNYGYTF. The V gene is TRBV19, the J gene TRBJ1-2; maybe TRBD1 (5 bases). Per the germline V gene, CDR1 is LNHDA and CDR2 is SQIVND (reference sequence). V was shortened by 4 bases and J by 1 base, with 16 bases between the two germline ends. CDR3 size: 16 residues.

This rearrangement joins TRBV7-2 to TRBJ2-1, with 7 bases fitting TRBD2. The CDR3 sequence is 14 residues long. Germline assignment: CDR1 SGHTA and CDR2 FQGNSA. V was pared by 4 bases and J by 6 bases, with 6 bases of the junction left unmatched. The CDR3 here is CASSWGGAPNEQFF. The CDR3 DNA follows: TGTGCCAGCAGCTGGGGGGGAGCGCCCAATGAGCAGTTCTTC.

This chain uses TRBV6-1 with TRBJ2-7, with 8 bases fitting TRBD1. Germline lookup yields CDR1 MNHNS and CDR2 SASEGT. J lost 2 bases, V lost 0 bases, and 6 bases had no gene match. The CDR3 has 16 residues. CDR3: CASSEASGTGTYEQYF. Here the CDR3 DNA reads TGTGCCAGCAGTGAAGCGTCGGGGACAGGTACCTACGAGCAGTACTTC.

The rearrangement joins TRBV5-1 to TRBJ1-3; D unresolved. Per the germline V gene, CDR1 is SGHRS and CDR2 is YFSETQ. The V and J ends lost 4 bases and 4 bases respectively, with 21 bases between them. This CDR3 is 17 amino acids long. The CDR3 loop reads CASSPSGIPPLGNTIYF. CDR3 DNA: TGCGCCAGCAGCCCCTCGGGGATTCCGCCCCTCGGAAACACCATATATTTT.

The chain carries TRBV5-6 and TRBJ2-2; a weak D match, TRBD1 (6 bases). CDR1 SGHDT and CDR2 YYEEEE come from the germline V gene. This CDR3 is 18 amino acids long. The ends were cut back, 0 bases at V and 2 bases at J, with 17 bases in the middle. CDR3 nucleotides: TGTGCCAGCAGCTTGGTCCCACCGGGACATTCAAACACCGGGGAGCTGTTTTTT. Protein product: CASSLVPPGHSNTGELFF.

This clone was seen more than once but under ten times. The rearrangement uses TRBV4-1 and TRBJ1-1, with D maybe TRBD1 (5 bases). Trimming cost V 1 base and J 3 bases, with 6 bases left between them. The CDR3 spans 13 residues. Germline V lookup: CDR1 MGHRA, CDR2 YSYEKL. The CDR3 spells CASSQVRDTEAFF. CDR3 in DNA: TGCGCCAGCAGCCAAGTCAGGGACACTGAAGCTTTCTTT.

The chain joins TRBV28 to TRBJ2-7, with 7 bases matching TRBD1. The CDR3 covers 19 residues. The germline V gene has CDR1 MDHEN and CDR2 SYDVKM. V gave up 4 bases and J gave up 0 bases; unmatched junction bases: 18. CDR3 region: CASSSPPDSGTVTSYEQYF. The DNA of the CDR3 is TGTGCCAGCAGTTCCCCGCCTGATTCCGGGACAGTGACCTCCTACGAGCAGTACTTC.

With regard to this clone: Other DNA variants within this sample encode the same CDR3. The V gene is TRBV5-1, the J gene TRBJ2-7; maybe TRBD2 (5 bases). V lost 4 bases and J 2 bases, leaving 10 bases between the germline ends. Germline lookup yields CDR1 SGHRS and CDR2 YFSETQ. This CDR3 has 13 amino acids. The CDR3 sequence is CASSPAGAYEQYF. The CDR3 DNA reads TGCGCCAGCAGCCCGGCGGGCGCCTACGAGCAGTACTTC.

The chain recombines TRBV6-2 or TRBV6-3 with TRBJ2-7, with D tentatively TRBD2 (6 bases). The germline CDR1 and CDR2 sequences are MNHEY and SVGEGT. V was cut by 5 bases and J by 2 bases, with 16 bases left in between. This CDR3 has 15 residues. The CDR3 here is CASSPGAEGTYEQYF. The CDR3 DNA sequence: TGTGCCAGCAGTCCGGGAGCGGAGGGCACCTACGAGCAGTACTTC.

The V call is TRBV6-5, the J call TRBJ2-7, with unresolved D. The CDR3 runs to 14 residues. Germline V lookup: CDR1 MNHEY, CDR2 SVGAGI. Trimming removed 6 bases at V and 1 base at J, with 13 bases between. CDR3 sequence reads: CASSSSVNSYEQYF. As DNA, the CDR3 is TGTGCCAGCAGCTCGTCGGTCAATTCCTACGAGCAGTACTTC.

The chain links TRBV6-5 to TRBJ2-7; D is perhaps TRBD1 (6 bases). The V end was cut by 4 bases, the J end by 6 bases, with 19 bases between. Germline V gene sequence: CDR1 MNHEY, CDR2 SVGAGI. The CDR3 loop spans 15 amino acids. The CDR3 is CASSLQGRGGFEQYF. CDR3 nucleotides: TGTGCCAGCAGTTTACAGGGACGTGGCGGGTTCGAGCAGTACTTC.

The chain employs TRBV14 and TRBJ1-6, with a weak D call TRBD1 (6 bases). V shed 0 bases and J shed 10 bases, with 16 bases lying between them. Germline V CDR1 and CDR2: SGHDN, FVKESK. This CDR3 comprises 16 residues. The CDR3 coding sequence is TGTGCCAGCAGCCAAGAGACAGGAAAGGCGCGGTCACCCCTCCACTTT. The encoded protein is CASSQETGKARSPLHF. The variable domain in full, completed from reference TRBV14 and TRBJ1-6, reads EAGVTQFPSHSVIEKGQTVTLRCDPISGHDNLYWYRRVMGKEIKFLLHFVKESKQDESGMPNNRFLAERTGGTYSTLKVQPAELEDSGVYFCASSQETGKARSPLHFGNGTRLTVT.